This record looks at one T cell receptor (beta chain) sequence and its context. Its antigen is not known. These data come from a study of post-analysis software for immune sequencing data. On the study more broadly: The courses of disease that were included comprised relapsing-remitting, secondary progressive and progressive-relapsing multiple sclerosis.

Prepared TCR beta cDNA libraries contained unique molecular identifiers. Input amounts of roughly 1 to 10 million T cells were used. These gave approximately 500,000 cDNA molecules, so each molecule approximated one T cell. One entry per CDR3 protein results from TCRdb running MiXCR on the PCR reads. This sample has fewer than 900,000 distinct CDR3 sequences, with around 46% found just once. Germline V gene sequence: CDR1 MGHDK, CDR2 SYGVNS. V was pared by 0 bases and J by 6 bases, with 9 bases of the junction left unmatched. CDR3 size: 16 residues. Study-level points and caveats: Controls had lower frequencies than patients of four or five TRBV segments, which included TRBV5-6, TRBV5-1 and TRBV20-1. F-measure co-clustering was strong for batch-matched samples.

The sequence was obtained from a girl under 18 with multiple sclerosis. The chain has TRBV25-1 and TRBJ2-7; TRBD1 matches 9 bases. The sample consisted of blood. In DNA, the CDR3 is TGTGCCAGCAGTGAATACTTCGGGGACAGGGTCCCCGAGCAGTACTTC. Its translation is CASSEYFGDRVPEQYF.